This T cell receptor beta chain was recorded in a study of cytomegalovirus exposure and HLA in healthy donors. Whole-study results and caveats: Most subjects had HLA-A and HLA-B alleles reportedly predicted accurately by TCR beta sequences. Among the sequence variants, a highly shared cluster was likely an artifact of sequencing.

60 Vbeta and 13 Jbeta primers were used in PCR. The table came from immunoSEQ multiplex PCR; TCRdb's copy has only in-frame clones and leaves some out. The data contain roughly 180,000 clones, around 80% of them singletons. A note on this clone: The antigen is undetermined.

This CDR3 has 15 residues. Deletions cut 4 bases from V and 0 bases from J, with 7 bases between. Germline assignment: CDR1 MNHEY and CDR2 SVGAGI. This chain uses TRBV6-5 with TRBJ2-6; D is undetermined. This clonotype originated in a young man in good health and CMV-seronegative. The sample taken for sequencing was PBMCs. CDR3 in amino acids: CASSWAISGANVLTF. CDR3 DNA sequence: TGTGCCAGCAGTTGGGCCATCTCTGGGGCCAACGTCCTGACTTTC.